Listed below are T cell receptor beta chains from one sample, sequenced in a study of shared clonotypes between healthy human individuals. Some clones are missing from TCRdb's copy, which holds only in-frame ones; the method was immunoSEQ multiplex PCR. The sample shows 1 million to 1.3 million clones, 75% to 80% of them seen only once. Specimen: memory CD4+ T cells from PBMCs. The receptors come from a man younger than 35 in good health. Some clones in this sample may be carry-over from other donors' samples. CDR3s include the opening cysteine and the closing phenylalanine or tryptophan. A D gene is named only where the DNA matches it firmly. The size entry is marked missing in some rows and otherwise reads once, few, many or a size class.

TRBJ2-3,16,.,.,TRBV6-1,TGTGCCAGCAGTGAACGCGGTGGGGGATGGACAGATACGCAGTATTTT,CASSERGGGWTDTQYF
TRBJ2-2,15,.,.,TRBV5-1,TGCGCCAGCAGCTTGGCCTCGGGTAACACCGGGGAGCTGTTTTTT,CASSLASGNTGELFF
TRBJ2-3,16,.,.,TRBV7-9,TGTGCCAGCAGCTGGATCACACAGGGAAGAAAAGGAACGCAGTATTTT,CASSWITQGRKGTQYF
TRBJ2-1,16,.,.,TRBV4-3,TGCGCCAGCAGCCAAGCAGGGATTTACTCCTACAATGAGCAGTTCTTC,CASSQAGIYSYNEQFF
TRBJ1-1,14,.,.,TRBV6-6,TGTGCCAGCAGCCCCGACGGGGGGTACACTGAAGCTTTCTTT,CASSPDGGYTEAFF
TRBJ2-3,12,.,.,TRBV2,TGTGCCAGCAGAACACTAGCAGATACGCAGTATTTT,CASRTLADTQYF
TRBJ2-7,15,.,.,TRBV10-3,TGTGCCATCAGTGAGGGGACGGGGGCCTCCTACGAGCAGTACTTC,CAISEGTGASYEQYF
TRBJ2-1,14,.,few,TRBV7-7,TGTGCCAGCAGCCCGATACTTGGGTACAATGAGCAGTTCTTC,CASSPILGYNEQFF
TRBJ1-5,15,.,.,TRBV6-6,TGTGCCAGCAGTTACGGTGACAGTAGCAATCAGCCCCAGCATTTT,CASSYGDSSNQPQHF
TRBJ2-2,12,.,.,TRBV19,TGTGCCAGTAGTACGGGCAGGCGGGAGCTGTTTTTT,CASSTGRRELFF
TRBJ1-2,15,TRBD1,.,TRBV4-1,TGCGCCAGCAGCCAACGCCAGGGGGCAAACTATGGCTACACCTTC,CASSQRQGANYGYTF
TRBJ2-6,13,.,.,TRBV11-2,TGTGCCAGCCTTCGAGTAGGGGCCAACGTCCTGACTTTC,CASLRVGANVLTF
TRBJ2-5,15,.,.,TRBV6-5,TGTGCCAGCAGGAACTCGGCGGGAAATCAAGAGACCCAGTACTTC,CASRNSAGNQETQYF
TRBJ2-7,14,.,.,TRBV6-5,TGTGCCAGCAGTCGGACGACAGGCTCCTACGAGCAGTACTTC,CASSRTTGSYEQYF
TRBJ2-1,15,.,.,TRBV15,TGTGCCACCAGCAGAGTGGTGCAGGGCAACAATGAGCAGTTCTTC,CATSRVVQGNNEQFF
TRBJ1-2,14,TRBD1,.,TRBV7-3,TGTGCCAGCAGCTTAGGACAGGGGATGTCTGGCTACACCTTC,CASSLGQGMSGYTF
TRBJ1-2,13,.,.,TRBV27,TGTGCCAGCAGTCCGGGGGCCCACTATGGCTACACCTTC,CASSPGAHYGYTF
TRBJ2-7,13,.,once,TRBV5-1,TGCGCCAGCAGCTCGGACGGAACTGGGGAGCAGTACTTC,CASSSDGTGEQYF
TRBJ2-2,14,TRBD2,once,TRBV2,TGTGCCAGCAGGCTAGCGGGGGTCACCGGGGAGCTGTTTTTT,CASRLAGVTGELFF
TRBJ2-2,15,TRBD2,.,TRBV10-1,TGCGCCAGCAGTGAAGTTAGCGGGAGTGCCGGGGAGCTGTTTTTT,CASSEVSGSAGELFF
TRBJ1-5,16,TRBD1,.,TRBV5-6,TGTGCCAGCAGCCCGGGACAGGGGGCGAGCAATCAGCCCCAGCATTTT,CASSPGQGASNQPQHF
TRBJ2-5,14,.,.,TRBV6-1,TGTGCCAGCACTCGAGGGGGGTTCCAAGAGACCCAGTACTTC,CASTRGGFQETQYF
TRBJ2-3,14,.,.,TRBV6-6,TGTGCCAGCAGGGACCAGCGGAGCACAGATACGCAGTATTTT,CASRDQRSTDTQYF
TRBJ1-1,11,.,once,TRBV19,TGTGCCACCCGGCAGTTCACTGAAGCTTTCTTT,CATRQFTEAFF
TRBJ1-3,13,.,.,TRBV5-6,TGTGCCAGCCGCGTAGGGTCTGGAAACACCATATATTTT,CASRVGSGNTIYF
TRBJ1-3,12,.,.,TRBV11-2,TGTGCCAGCAGCACAGGGGGAAACACCATATATTTT,CASSTGGNTIYF
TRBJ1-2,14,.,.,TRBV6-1,TGTGCCAGCGGAGGTGAAGGGGGTTACTATGGCTACACCTTC,CASGGEGGYYGYTF
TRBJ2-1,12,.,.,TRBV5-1,TGCGCCAGCAGCTGGGCCAACAATGAGCAGTTCTTC,CASSWANNEQFF
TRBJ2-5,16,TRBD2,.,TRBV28,TGTGCCAGCAGTCCATTACCCCAAGCGGGAGAAGAGACCCAGTACTTC,CASSPLPQAGEETQYF
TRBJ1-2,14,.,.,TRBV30,TGTGCCTGGAGTGTACCGGGGCTCCGGTATGGCTACACCTTC,CAWSVPGLRYGYTF
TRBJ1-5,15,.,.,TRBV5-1,TGCGCCAGCAGCTTGGGCGTGGATGGGGGCTCACCCCAGCATTTT,CASSLGVDGGSPQHF
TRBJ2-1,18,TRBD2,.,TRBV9,TGTGCCAGCAGCGGCATAGCTAGCGGGAGTTCCGGCTACAATGAGCAGTTCTTC,CASSGIASGSSGYNEQFF
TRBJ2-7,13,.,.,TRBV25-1,TGTGCCAGCAGTGGTCTAGCATCCTACGAGCAGTACTTC,CASSGLASYEQYF
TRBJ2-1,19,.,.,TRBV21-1,TGTGCCAGCAGCAGCCCGGGACTAGCGGTCCCGAGCTCCTACAATGAGCAGTTCTTC,CASSSPGLAVPSSYNEQFF
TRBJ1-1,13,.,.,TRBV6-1,TGTGCCAGCAGTGAATGGGGGCAGACTGAAGCTTTCTTT,CASSEWGQTEAFF
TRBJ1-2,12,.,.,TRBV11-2,TGTGCCAGCAGCTTCGGACAGTTTGGCTACACCTTC,CASSFGQFGYTF
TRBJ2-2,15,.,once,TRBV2,TGTGCCAGCAGTGACTTGCCGGCGGGCACCGGGGAGCTGTTTTTT,CASSDLPAGTGELFF
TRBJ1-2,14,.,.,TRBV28,TGTGCCAGCAGTTTATACCAGGGGAGGACGGGCTACACCTTC,CASSLYQGRTGYTF
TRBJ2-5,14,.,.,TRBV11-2,TGTGCCAGCAGCTTATGGCCGGGAGCGGAGACCCAGTACTTC,CASSLWPGAETQYF
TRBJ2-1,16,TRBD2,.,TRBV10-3,TGTGCCATCGGGAAACTAGCGGGAGGACGAAACAATGAGCAGTTCTTC,CAIGKLAGGRNNEQFF
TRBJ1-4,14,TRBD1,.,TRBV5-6,TGTGCCAGCAGCAACGACAGGGTTTCTGAAAAACTGTTTTTT,CASSNDRVSEKLFF
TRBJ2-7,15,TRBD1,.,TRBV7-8,TGTGCCAGCAGCTTTACAGGGGGTTTGTCCTACGAGCAGTACTTC,CASSFTGGLSYEQYF
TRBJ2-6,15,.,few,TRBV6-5,TGTGCCAGCAGTACCTTGAGCTCTGGGGCCAACGTCCTGACTTTC,CASSTLSSGANVLTF
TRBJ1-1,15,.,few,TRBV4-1,TGCGCCAGCAGCCAAGATAACCAGGGCTGGACTGAAGCTTTCTTT,CASSQDNQGWTEAFF
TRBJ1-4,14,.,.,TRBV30,TGTGCCTGGAGTGTAGGTGCAACTAATGAAAAACTGTTTTTT,CAWSVGATNEKLFF
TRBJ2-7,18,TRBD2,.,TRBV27,TGTGCCAGCAGTTACGCCGGGACTAGCGGGAGTTATTCCTACGAGCAGTACTTC,CASSYAGTSGSYSYEQYF
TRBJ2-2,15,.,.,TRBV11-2,TGTGCCAGCAGCCCCATAAGTGGGCCCACCGGGGAGCTGTTTTTT,CASSPISGPTGELFF
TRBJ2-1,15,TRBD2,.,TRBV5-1,TGCGCCAGCAGCACCCGGTCTAGCGGGCCCAATGAGCAGTTCTTC,CASSTRSSGPNEQFF
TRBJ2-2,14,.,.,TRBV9,TGTGCCAGCGGCTCAGGGCTCATAACCGGGGAGCTGTTTTTT,CASGSGLITGELFF
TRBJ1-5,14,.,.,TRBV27,TGTGCCAGCAGTTTAGGGGTCAGTAATCAGCCCCAGCATTTT,CASSLGVSNQPQHF
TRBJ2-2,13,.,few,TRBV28,TGTGCCAGCAGTTTACGGGGGCCCGGGGAGCTGTTTTTT,CASSLRGPGELFF
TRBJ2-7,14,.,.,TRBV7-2,TGTGCCAGCAGCTTAGTGGCCAGGGGCTCCGAGCAGTACTTC,CASSLVARGSEQYF
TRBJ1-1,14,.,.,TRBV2,TGTGCCAGCGGGGAGACAGGACTTAACACTGAAGCTTTCTTT,CASGETGLNTEAFF